This T cell receptor beta chain is drawn from a study of T cell responses to AZD1222 COVID-19 vaccine. Study-wide findings and caveats: Distributed over spike, vaccine-associated CD4 TCRs predominated at 160-218 and 743-854. Only 5 or 6 AZD1222 recipients were seropositive at baseline. White British people made up most donors, females outnumbered males, and clonal diversity was possibly underestimated.

This table comes from immunoSEQ multiplex PCR, and its TCRdb copy is limited to in-frame clones, with some not included. The sample has 110,000 or so clones, 85% to 90% seen once. The V segment lost 3 bases and the J segment 7 bases; nucleotides outside the gene matches: 13. The CDR3 loop spans 15 amino acids. CDR1 and CDR2 from the germline V gene are SGHRS and YFSETQ. In the case of this clone: What it recognizes is unknown.

Material: peripheral blood, obtained 28 days after the second AZD1222 dose. The sequence derives from an adult who received the AZD1222 COVID-19 vaccine. The chain employs TRBV5-1 and TRBJ2-7; 7 positions match TRBD2. CDR3 nucleotide sequence: TGCGCCAGCAGCTGGGCGAGCGGGGAAAAAAGGGAGCAGTACTTC. Protein: CASSWASGEKREQYF. The full variable domain, with the rest looked up from reference TRBV5-1 and TRBJ2-7, is KAGVTQTPRYLIKTRGQQVTLSCSPISGHRSVSWYQQTPGQGLQFLFEYFSETQRNKGNFPGRFSGRQFSNSRSEMNVSTLELGDSALYLCASSWASGEKREQYFGPGTRLTVT.